The text below deals with one T cell receptor beta chain. Trimming removed 4 bases from V and 2 bases from J, with 15 bases in between. The CDR3 contains 16 residues. CDR1 and CDR2 from the germline V gene are MDHEN and SYDVKM. This record comes from a study of cytomegalovirus exposure and HLA in healthy donors. A multiplex PCR was run with 60 Vbeta primers and 13 Jbeta primers. Method: immunoSEQ multiplex PCR; TCRdb's copy keeps in-frame clones and lacks some. In the table there are 120,000 or so clones, roughly 85% of which are singletons. The V call is TRBV28, the J call TRBJ1-5; no reliable D call. Sequencing used PBMCs. This clonotype was obtained from a man younger than 35 in good health and CMV-seropositive. CDR3 nucleotides: TGTGCCAGCAGTTCCCCCGGAGGAGGAGGCAATCAGCCCCAGCATTTT. This codes for CASSSPGGGGNQPQHF.